Given below is one TCR beta chain in context. The record originates from a study of long-term antiretroviral therapy in people with HIV. The immunoSEQ assay was v3.0, run at survey level. Some clones are missing from TCRdb's copy, which holds only in-frame ones; the method was immunoSEQ multiplex PCR. Here the sample spans 15,000 to 20,000 clones, roughly 95% being singletons. The germline V gene has CDR1 MNHNS and CDR2 SASEGT. V was clipped by 8 bases and J by 6 bases, with 14 bases between them. The CDR3 length is 12 residues. The sample consisted of unsorted PBMCs, taken less than 13 years after starting antiretroviral therapy. The rearrangement links TRBV6-1 to TRBJ2-7, with D perhaps TRBD2 (6 bases). This clonotype was obtained from a man younger than 45 with HIV. CDR3 coding DNA: TGTGCCAGCTCAACCCCCGGGGGCGAGCAGTACTTC. It is translated as CASSTPGGEQYF.